These 7 T cell receptor beta chains originate from one sample sequenced in a study of Ad26.COV2.S vaccination and SARS-CoV-2 variants (dated by TCRdb to the early 2020s). This specimen's treatment or condition label, per the study, means: some 20 received Ad26.COV2.S at low or high dose, single or two shots; about 5 received placebo; per-sample allocation not given. For vaccine and placebo recipients, the sequenced repertoires came from samples collected on day 63 after the first injection. Preparation of the library involved the immunoSEQ multiplex PCR assay. The clones in this table, taken by TCRdb from immuneACCESS, are in-frame only. Not every clone is retained; where verified, under half of the shortfall comes from an unresolved V gene, and the cause of the rest is unknown. The sample table contains about 680,000 clones; only one count was recorded for roughly nine tenths of them. The ten most abundant clones make up about 1.5% of the sample.

The specimen comprised peripheral blood, sampled in a trial of Ad26.COV2.S vaccine versus placebo. These receptors came from a person aged 18-60 years who received the Ad26.COV2.S COVID-19 vaccine or a placebo.

V usage is TRBV6-6 and J usage is TRBJ2-7, with 7 nucleotides matching TRBD1. From germline, CDR1 is MNHNY and CDR2 SVGAGI (reference sequence). V was clipped by 0 bases and J by 5 bases; unmatched bases: 7. The CDR3 sequence is 15 residues long. The CDR3 region is CASSYSTDRVDEQYF. The CDR3 DNA is TGTGCCAGCAGTTACTCCACCGACAGGGTCGACGAGCAGTACTTC.

The chain has TRBV5-6 and TRBJ1-2; D is possibly TRBD1 (6 bases). Trimming took off 3 bases at V and 2 bases at J, with 14 bases between the two ends. The CDR3 loop spans 15 amino acids. Germline values: CDR1 SGHDT, CDR2 YYEEEE. CDR3 sequence (DNA): TGTGCCAGCAGCTCAACAGGGTGGGGAAACTATGGCTACACCTTC. It encodes CASSSTGWGNYGYTF. The full variable domain, its missing parts supplied by reference TRBV5-6 and TRBJ1-2, is DAGVTQSPTHLIKTRGQQVTLRCSPKSGHDTVSWYQQALGQGPQFIFQYYEEEERQRGNFPDRFSGHQFPNYSSELNVNALLLGDSALYLCASSSTGWGNYGYTFGSGTRLTVV.

This clone was recorded only once. The V gene is TRBV5-6, the J gene TRBJ2-7; D call uncertain. The length of the CDR3 is 13 residues. Trimming left V 4 bases short and J 4 bases short, with 12 bases between. Germline lookup yields CDR1 SGHDT and CDR2 YYEEEE. CDR3 amino acids: CASSPRIGYEQYF. The CDR3 region has the DNA TGTGCCAGCAGCCCCCGTATCGGGTACGAGCAGTACTTC.

This clone was detected only once. This rearrangement joins TRBV5-1 to TRBJ2-7; 9 bases map to TRBD1. The junction had 11 bases not matched to a gene; V was cut back by 8 bases and J by 5 bases. Germline V gene lookup returns CDR1 SGHRS and CDR2 YFSETQ. The CDR3 contains 14 residues. CDR3 sequence: CASRRDRVSNEQYF. Written as DNA, the CDR3 is TGCGCCAGTCGCCGGGACAGGGTGTCCAACGAGCAGTACTTC.

This clone has more than one count but fewer than ten. The V call is TRBV4-1, the J call TRBJ1-5; TRBD1 agrees at 7 bases. V was pared by 1 base and J by 4 bases, with 4 bases of the junction left unmatched. Germline assignment: CDR1 MGHRA and CDR2 YSYEKL. This CDR3 has 15 residues. CDR3 protein: CASSQGDRSNQPQHF. In DNA form, the CDR3 reads TGCGCCAGCAGCCAAGGGGACAGAAGTAATCAGCCCCAGCATTTT.

The rearrangement uses TRBV5-8 and TRBJ1-3; 7 bases agree with TRBD1. V lost 4 bases and J lost 1; bases outside the gene matches: 5. Germline assignment: CDR1 SGHTS and CDR2 YDEGEE. The CDR3 extends over 15 amino acids. The CDR3: CASSRQGLSGNTIYF. The CDR3 DNA follows: TGTGCCAGCAGCCGACAGGGTTTGTCTGGAAACACCATATATTTT.

This clone was seen a few times. Other DNA sequences in the sample encode the same CDR3. The V and J genes are TRBV6-5 and TRBJ1-5; the D gene is possibly TRBD1 (5 bases). Germline V gene sequence: CDR1 MNHEY, CDR2 SVGAGI. The CDR3 sequence is 14 residues long. Trimming removed 0 bases from V and 4 bases from J, with 7 bases in between. Here the CDR3 DNA reads TGTGCCAGCAGTTACTCGGGGGGTAATCAGCCCCAGCATTTT. It codes for CASSYSGGNQPQHF.